Listed below are T cell receptor beta chains from one sample, sequenced in a study of blood T cell repertoires in COVID-19. Sequenced by immunoSEQ multiplex PCR; TCRdb stores in-frame clones only, minus some. The sample includes roughly 200,000 clones, nearly 90% of them seen just once. The source material was peripheral blood. Receptor source: a man aged 50 or older with acute or convalescent COVID-19. CDR3s include the opening cysteine and the closing phenylalanine or tryptophan. A D gene is named only where the DNA matches it firmly.

NA | TRBJ1-2 | TRBV30 | 13 | TGTGCCTCCGCAGGGTATAGGGGCTATGGCTACACCTTC | CASAGYRGYGYTF
NA | TRBJ1-6 | TRBV5-1 | 16 | TGCGCCAGCAGCTTGCAAGGTGACCCCCGGGATTCACCCCTCCACTTT | CASSLQGDPRDSPLHF
TRBD2 | TRBJ2-1 | TRBV3-1/TRBV3-2 | 16 | TGTGCCAGCAGCCAAGGACTAGCGGGGGGTAACAATGAGCAGTTCTTC | CASSQGLAGGNNEQFF
TRBD1 | TRBJ2-1 | TRBV6-5 | 15 | TGTGCCAGCAGTTACAATGGACAGGAGAACAATGAGCAGTTCTTC | CASSYNGQENNEQFF
NA | TRBJ2-1 | TRBV5-1 | 13 | TGCGCCAGCAGCTCCCTTCCGGGGGATGAGCAGTTCTTC | CASSSLPGDEQFF
TRBD2 | TRBJ2-1 | TRBV29-1 | 16 | TGCAGCGTTATTCAACCCCCAGGACGGCGGGAGAATGAGCAGTTCTTC | CSVIQPPGRRENEQFF
NA | TRBJ1-4 | TRBV29-1 | 13 | TGCAGCGGACGGGGAGCGGCTAATGAAAAACTGTTTTTT | CSGRGAANEKLFF
TRBD1 | TRBJ1-4 | TRBV30 | 14 | TGTGCCTGTAATTTTTGGGACAGAAATGAAAAACTGTTTTTT | CACNFWDRNEKLFF
NA | TRBJ2-7 | TRBV7-8 | 13 | TGTGCCAGCCTATCACGGGGGACCCTTGAGCAGTACTTC | CASLSRGTLEQYF
TRBD1 | TRBJ1-2 | TRBV28 | 15 | TGTGCCAGCAGTCTAGCCGGGACAGGGATTCATGGCTACACCTTC | CASSLAGTGIHGYTF